The 14 T cell receptor beta chains presented below share a single source sample, sequenced in a study of cytomegalovirus exposure and HLA in healthy donors. Both 60 Vbeta primers and 13 Jbeta primers went into the PCR. The table came from immunoSEQ multiplex PCR; TCRdb's copy has only in-frame clones and leaves some out. This table holds some 180,000 clones, around 75% found once. The sample taken for sequencing was PBMCs. All receptors derive from a female donor in good health and CMV-seronegative.

This clone was observed a few times. The chain uses TRBV4-3 and TRBJ2-2, with D hard to call. Germline V lookup: CDR1 LGHNA, CDR2 YSLEER. Trimming left V 0 bases short and J 7 bases short, with 18 bases between. The CDR3 loop spans 17 amino acids. CDR3: CASSQDSPQVLGGELFF. CDR3 nucleotides: TGCGCCAGCAGCCAAGATTCCCCCCAGGTGCTTGGCGGGGAGCTGTTTTTT.

V usage is TRBV6-1 and J usage is TRBJ1-2; 9 nucleotides line up with TRBD1. V shed 5 bases, J shed 3 bases, and the junction held 7 bases outside the gene matches. This CDR3 is built from 15 residues. CDR1 and CDR2 (germline): MNHNS, SASEGT. Here the CDR3 DNA reads TGTGCCAGCAGTCGGGACAGGGAGGGTGACTATGGCTACACCTTC. It encodes CASSRDREGDYGYTF.

This clone was picked up a small number of times. Other DNA sequences from this sample encode an identical CDR3 as well. The CDR3 nucleotides read TGTGCCAGCAGCCTACAGGGCAGCTCTGGAAACACCATATATTTT. Its protein is CASSLQGSSGNTIYF. The chain recombines TRBV6-6 with TRBJ1-3; the D gene is possibly TRBD1 (6 bases). The germline V gene has CDR1 MNHNY and CDR2 SVGAGI (reference sequence). The CDR3 totals 15 residues. Between the trimmed V and J ends, which lost 6 bases and 0 bases, there was a span of 12 bases.

The chain employs TRBV9 and TRBJ1-1; D remains unclear. From germline, CDR1 is SGDLS and CDR2 YYNGEE. Trimming removed 4 bases at V and 4 bases at J, with 14 bases between. The CDR3 contains 14 residues. The CDR3 DNA is TGTGCCAGCAGCACTACTCCCGGAGGCACTGAAGCTTTCTTT. This gives the protein CASSTTPGGTEAFF.

V is TRBV27 and J is TRBJ2-1; no reliable D call. V was shortened by 2 bases and J by 8 bases, with 7 bases between the two germline ends. The germline V gene encodes CDR1 MNHEY and CDR2 SMNVEV (reference sequence). CDR3 size: 12 residues. The chain's CDR3 is CASSLIGDEQFF. Here the CDR3 DNA reads TGTGCCAGCAGTTTAATAGGAGATGAGCAGTTCTTC.

CDR3 loop: CAWNWGGRVRSGEAFF. The CDR3 nucleotides are TGTGCCTGGAACTGGGGGGGGCGCGTTCGTTCAGGTGAAGCTTTCTTT. This chain joins TRBV30 and TRBJ1-1, with D possibly matching TRBD1 (6 bases). CDR1 is GTSNPN, CDR2 SVGIG, per germline (reference sequence). CDR3 length equals 16 residues. V shed 4 bases and J shed 7 bases, with 25 bases lying between them.

The gene calls are TRBV7-2 and TRBJ1-5; D remains unclear. The CDR3 consists of 18 residues. Trimming left V 2 bases short and J 5 bases short, with 22 bases between. CDR1 is SGHTA, CDR2 FQGNSA, per germline. The CDR3 region is CASSLTRGLAEVHQPQHF. CDR3 bases: TGTGCCAGCAGCTTAACCCGAGGGTTAGCAGAAGTCCATCAGCCCCAGCATTTT.

This clone has only a few counts. The chain combines TRBV11-1 with TRBJ2-7; D ambiguous. Germline values: CDR1 SGHAT, CDR2 FQDESV (reference sequence). CDR3 length equals 14 residues. V shed 2 bases and J shed 3 bases, with 11 bases lying between them. CDR3 DNA: TGTGCCAGCAGCTTAAGTGGGCTGGGCTACGAGCAGTACTTC. Protein sequence: CASSLSGLGYEQYF.

The V call is TRBV6-5, the J call TRBJ1-5; D might be TRBD1 (5 bases). Germline V gene data show CDR1 as MNHEY and CDR2 as SVGAGI. The CDR3 totals 15 residues. Trimming pared 7 bases from V and 5 bases from J, leaving 18 bases between. For the CDR3, the DNA is TGTGCCAGCATAAGAATAGGGGCTCGCCATCAGCCCCAGCATTTT. Its translation: CASIRIGARHQPQHF.

The chain employs TRBV2 and TRBJ2-4, with 12 bases that match TRBD1. The CDR3 length is 14 residues. J gave up 15 bases and V 7 bases, and 13 bases lay outside the gene matches. Germline lookup yields CDR1 SNHLY and CDR2 FYNNEI. In nucleotides, the CDR3 is TGTGCCAGCATTGGGACAGGGGGCGCAGGGAAGCGGTACTTC. Protein product: CASIGTGGAGKRYF.

As to this clone: Relative to the germline gene, one junction end is altered; a read error may explain this. The chain combines TRBV7-9 with TRBJ2-3, with 8 bases matching TRBD2. The germline CDR1 and CDR2 sequences are SEHNR and FQNEAQ (reference sequence). The CDR3 length is 14 residues. The CDR3 region has the DNA TGTTCCAGCAGCTTGGCGGGGGGCGGCGGTACGCAGTATTTT. It is translated as CSSSLAGGGGTQYF.

The chain carries TRBV2 and TRBJ2-5; D might be TRBD2 (5 bases). Trimming left V 4 bases short and J 3 bases short, with 18 bases between. Germline CDR1 and CDR2: SNHLY and FYNNEI. This CDR3 spans 16 amino acids. CDR3 sequence (DNA): TGTGCCAGCAGTGCTCACCAACTAGATTACAAAGAGACCCAGTACTTC. The encoded protein is CASSAHQLDYKETQYF. The complete variable domain, with remaining parts taken from reference TRBV2 and TRBJ2-5, reads EPEVTQTPSHQVTQMGQEVILRCVPISNHLYFYWYRQILGQKVEFLVSFYNNEISEKSEIFDDQFSVERPDGSNFTLKIRSTKLEDSAMYFCASSAHQLDYKETQYFGPGTRLLVL.

The rearrangement uses TRBV19 and TRBJ1-1; 8 bases align to TRBD1. Germline V gives CDR1 LNHDA, CDR2 SQIVND (reference sequence). With V trimmed by 1 base and J by 1 base, 5 bases remained unmatched. This CDR3 has 16 amino acids. The CDR3 DNA reads TGTGCCAGTAGTATAGGTGCAGGGGGCACGAACACTGAAGCTTTCTTT. Its translation is CASSIGAGGTNTEAFF.

The V call is TRBV28, the J call TRBJ1-3; no clear D gene. The CDR3 consists of 14 residues. Germline lookup yields CDR1 MDHEN and CDR2 SYDVKM. V was trimmed by 3 bases and J by 0 bases, leaving 6 bases between them. The CDR3 DNA follows: TGTGCCAGCAGTTTGAGAGGCTCTGGAAACACCATATATTTT. It specifies CASSLRGSGNTIYF.